A selection of T cell receptor beta chains follows, all from one sample in a study of cytomegalovirus exposure and HLA in healthy donors. Produced via immunoSEQ multiplex PCR; TCRdb's table is partial and in-frame only. Of about 130,000 clones in the sample, over 65% are singletons; the top ten hold 11%. The source material was PBMCs. The receptors shown here come from a man aged 30 to 45 in good health and CMV-seropositive. The CDR3 runs from the conserved cysteine through the conserved F or W. The order of the fields is D gene, J gene, V gene, clone size, CDR3 protein, CDR3 DNA. The D gene is left open where the match is weak. Rows give clone size only sometimes, using once, few, many, or a class for an expanded clone.

D: TRBD2
J: TRBJ2-7
V: TRBV7-8
size: once
CDR3: CASSLGLAEIYEQYF
DNA: TGTGCCAGCAGCTTAGGACTAGCGGAGATCTACGAGCAGTACTTC

D: TRBD2
J: TRBJ2-5
V: TRBV13
size: NA
CDR3: CASSLGLAGETQYF
DNA: TGTGCCAGCAGCCTCGGACTAGCGGGAGAGACCCAGTACTTC

D: NA
J: TRBJ2-7
V: TRBV5-1
size: NA
CDR3: CASSFSGGAYEQYF
DNA: TGCGCCAGCAGCTTTAGCGGTGGGGCCTACGAGCAGTACTTC

D: TRBD2
J: TRBJ2-1
V: TRBV27
size: once
CDR3: CASSSLVSGTFYNEQFF
DNA: TGTGCCAGCAGTTCCCTCGTTAGCGGGACCTTCTACAATGAGCAGTTCTTC

D: TRBD1
J: TRBJ2-7
V: TRBV7-6
size: NA
CDR3: CASSAIGGQTYEQYF
DNA: TGTGCCAGCAGCGCGATAGGGGGACAGACCTACGAGCAGTACTTC

D: NA
J: TRBJ1-2
V: TRBV4-2
size: NA
CDR3: CASSPEAGKAPYGYTF
DNA: TGTGCCAGCAGCCCTGAGGCAGGGAAAGCCCCCTATGGCTACACCTTC

D: TRBD1
J: TRBJ1-4
V: TRBV27
size: NA
CDR3: CASSPISTGTGSEKLFF
DNA: TGTGCCAGCAGTCCAATATCGACCGGGACAGGGTCTGAAAAACTGTTTTTT

D: NA
J: TRBJ2-3
V: TRBV9
size: NA
CDR3: CASSRRGGPLTDTQYF
DNA: TGTGCCAGCAGCCGACGCGGAGGGCCTTTGACAGATACGCAGTATTTT

D: TRBD1
J: TRBJ2-7
V: TRBV19
size: NA
CDR3: CATRPGAGQGYYEQYF
DNA: TGTGCCACCAGACCTGGGGCGGGACAGGGTTACTACGAGCAGTACTTC

D: TRBD1
J: TRBJ1-5
V: TRBV5-4
size: NA
CDR3: CASSLRDSPYSNQPQHF
DNA: TGTGCCAGCAGCCTCCGGGACAGCCCCTATAGCAATCAGCCCCAGCATTTT

D: NA
J: TRBJ2-7
V: TRBV6-5
size: once
CDR3: CASGGGLPPYEQYF
DNA: TGTGCCAGCGGTGGCGGCCTCCCGCCGTACGAGCAGTACTTC

D: NA
J: TRBJ2-2
V: TRBV5-1
size: NA
CDR3: CASRLATDTGELFF
DNA: TGCGCCAGCAGACTAGCTACGGACACCGGGGAGCTGTTTTTT

D: NA
J: TRBJ1-1
V: TRBV5-1
size: NA
CDR3: CASSNGRGTAFTEAFF
DNA: TGCGCCAGCAGCAACGGGCGCGGGACCGCTTTCACTGAAGCTTTCTTT

D: NA
J: TRBJ2-5
V: TRBV13
size: NA
CDR3: CASSFSSNQETQYF
DNA: TGTGCCAGCAGCTTCTCCAGTAATCAAGAGACCCAGTACTTC

D: TRBD1
J: TRBJ1-3
V: TRBV10-3
size: once
CDR3: CAISVGTGPGNTIYF
DNA: TGTGCCATCAGTGTTGGGACAGGGCCAGGAAACACCATATATTTT

D: NA
J: TRBJ1-2
V: TRBV6-5
size: NA
CDR3: CASSYSSTAYGYTF
DNA: TGTGCCAGCAGTTACTCGTCCACAGCCTATGGCTACACCTTC

D: TRBD2
J: TRBJ2-4
V: TRBV7-2
size: NA
CDR3: CASSLLLFSGSKGNIQYF
DNA: TGTGCCAGCAGCTTATTATTATTTAGCGGGAGTAAAGGAAACATTCAGTACTTC

D: NA
J: TRBJ2-7
V: TRBV7-7
size: NA
CDR3: CASSRSRDPSHEQYF
DNA: TGTGCTAGCAGCCGTTCCCGGGATCCGAGCCACGAGCAGTACTTC

D: NA
J: TRBJ2-3
V: TRBV7-2
size: few
CDR3: CASSLGAWDTQYF
DNA: TGTGCCAGCAGCTTAGGGGCTTGGGATACGCAGTATTTT

D: NA
J: TRBJ2-7
V: TRBV4-2
size: NA
CDR3: CASSQVAGPYEQYF
DNA: TGTGCCAGCAGCCAAGTTGCGGGCCCCTACGAGCAGTACTTC

D: NA
J: TRBJ2-5
V: TRBV27
size: NA
CDR3: CASSSDRSSETQYF
DNA: TGTGCCAGCAGTTCCGACAGATCCTCGGAGACCCAGTACTTC

D: NA
J: TRBJ2-7
V: TRBV18
size: once
CDR3: CASSYTDEQYF
DNA: TGTGCCAGCTCCTATACGGACGAGCAGTACTTC

D: NA
J: TRBJ1-5
V: TRBV6-1
size: NA
CDR3: CATEFGGAIAQPQHF
DNA: TGTGCCACCGAGTTTGGGGGGGCGATTGCTCAGCCCCAGCATTTT

D: TRBD1
J: TRBJ1-2
V: TRBV30
size: NA
CDR3: CAIHRGTNYGYTF
DNA: TGTGCCATACACAGGGGTACTAACTATGGCTACACCTTC

D: NA
J: TRBJ1-2
V: TRBV6-5
size: NA
CDR3: CASREQGLRGYTF
DNA: TGTGCCAGCAGGGAACAGGGTCTGCGCGGCTACACCTTC

D: NA
J: TRBJ2-5
V: TRBV7-2
size: NA
CDR3: CASSLIGGVYETQYF
DNA: TGTGCCAGCAGCTTAATCGGAGGGGTCTACGAGACCCAGTACTTC

D: TRBD1
J: TRBJ2-1
V: TRBV4-2
size: NA
CDR3: CASSQGQQGDEQFF
DNA: TGTGCCAGCAGCCAAGGCCAACAGGGGGATGAGCAGTTCTTC

D: NA
J: TRBJ1-2
V: TRBV28
size: NA
CDR3: CASRLPTGSGYGYTF
DNA: TGTGCCAGCAGACTACCGACTGGGAGCGGCTATGGCTACACCTTC

D: NA
J: TRBJ1-1
V: TRBV15
size: once
CDR3: CATSAPGVTEAFF
DNA: TGTGCCACCAGCGCCCCAGGGGTGACTGAAGCTTTCTTT

D: TRBD1
J: TRBJ1-2
V: TRBV10-3
size: NA
CDR3: CAISAGTGKKAIPSNYGYTF
DNA: TGTGCCATCAGTGCCGGGACAGGGAAAAAAGCGATCCCCTCTAACTATGGCTACACCTTC

D: TRBD1
J: TRBJ2-5
V: TRBV28
size: NA
CDR3: CASSQTGAQETQYF
DNA: TGTGCCAGCAGCCAGACAGGGGCACAAGAGACCCAGTACTTC

D: TRBD1
J: TRBJ1-2
V: TRBV6-5
size: NA
CDR3: CASRRTGGNYGYTF
DNA: TGTGCCAGCAGGAGGACAGGGGGGAACTATGGCTACACCTTC